This T cell receptor beta chain came from a study of OX40 agonist ivuxolimab in advanced cancers. Study findings and constraints: At 0.1 to 3.0 mg/kg, CD4+ and CD8+ blood T cells expanded clonally by week 6.

The V gene's germline CDR1 is MGHRA and CDR2 YSYEKL. CDR3 length: 13 residues. For this clone: Its matching antigen is unknown.

Profiling relied on immunoSEQ multiplex PCR, and the TCRdb table lists in-frame clones only, not all of them. Of about 28,000 clones in the sample, roughly four fifths were seen once. The V and J genes are TRBV4-1 and TRBJ2-5; D possibly uses TRBD1 or TRBD2 (5 bases each). The DNA end favors TRBJ2-7, so the J call may be wrong. Here the sequenced sample was CD4+ or CD8+ T cells sorted from blood, taken in a trial of the OX40 agonist ivuxolimab. The receptor's source is an adult with an advanced solid tumor such as melanoma, head and neck, liver or kidney cancer. CDR3 protein: CASSLRDGYEQYF. The CDR3 coding sequence is TGCGCCAGCAGCCTAAGGGACGGCTACGAGCAGTACTTC.